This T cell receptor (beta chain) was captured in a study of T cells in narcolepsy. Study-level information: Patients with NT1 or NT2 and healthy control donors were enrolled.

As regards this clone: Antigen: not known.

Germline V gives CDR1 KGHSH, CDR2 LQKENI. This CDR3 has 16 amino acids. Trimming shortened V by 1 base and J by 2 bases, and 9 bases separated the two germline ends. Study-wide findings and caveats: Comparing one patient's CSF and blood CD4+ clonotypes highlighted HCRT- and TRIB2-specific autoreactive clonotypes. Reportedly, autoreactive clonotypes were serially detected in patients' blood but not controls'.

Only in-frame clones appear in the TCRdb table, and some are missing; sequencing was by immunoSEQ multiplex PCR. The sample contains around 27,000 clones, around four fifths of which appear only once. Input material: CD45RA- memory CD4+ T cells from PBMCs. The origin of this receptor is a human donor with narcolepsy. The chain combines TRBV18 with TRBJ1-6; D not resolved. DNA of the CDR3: TGTGCCAGCTCACCACTCGGGCATGCCTATAATTCACCCCTCCACTTT. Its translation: CASSPLGHAYNSPLHF.